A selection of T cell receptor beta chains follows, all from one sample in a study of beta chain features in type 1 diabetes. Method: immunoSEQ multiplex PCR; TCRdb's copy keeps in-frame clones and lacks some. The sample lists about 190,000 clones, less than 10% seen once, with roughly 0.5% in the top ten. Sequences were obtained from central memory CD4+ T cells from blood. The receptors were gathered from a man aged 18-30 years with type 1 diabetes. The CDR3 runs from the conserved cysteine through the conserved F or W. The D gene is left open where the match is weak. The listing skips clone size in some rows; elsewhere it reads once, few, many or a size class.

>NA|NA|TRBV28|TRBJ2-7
TGTGCCAGCGTAGAACAGGTACCCGCAAGCTCCTACGAGCAGTACTTC
CASVEQVPASSYEQYF
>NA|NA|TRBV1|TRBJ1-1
TGCACCAGCAGCCAAGTCCCGGTCCCGAGGTTTTCAGCTTTCTTT
CTSSQVPVPRFSAFF
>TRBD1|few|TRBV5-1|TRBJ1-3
TGCGCCAGCAGCTTACAGGGGGCCGGAAACACCATATATTTT
CASSLQGAGNTIYF
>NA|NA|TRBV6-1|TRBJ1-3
TGTGCCAGCAGCAGAGGCTCTGGAAACACCATATATTTT
CASSRGSGNTIYF
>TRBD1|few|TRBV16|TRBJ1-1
TGTGCCAGCAGCCCGCAGGGGGACACTGAAGCTTTCTTT
CASSPQGDTEAFF
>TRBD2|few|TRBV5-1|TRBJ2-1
TGCGCCAGCAGCTTGTCTAGCGGGGGGCCTGACGGTGAGCAGTTCTTC
CASSLSSGGPDGEQFF
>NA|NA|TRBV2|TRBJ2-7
TGTGCCAGCATGAGGGCCAGGGGCCGGTACGAGCAGTACTTC
CASMRARGRYEQYF
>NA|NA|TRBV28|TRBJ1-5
TGTGCCAGCAAACTTTGGGCATCGGTCCCTAATCAGCCCCAGCATTTT
CASKLWASVPNQPQHF
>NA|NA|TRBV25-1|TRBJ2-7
TGTGCCAGCCCCCCGGGGGGCCTCCGCGAGCAGTACTTC
CASPPGGLREQYF
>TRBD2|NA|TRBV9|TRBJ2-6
TGTGCCAGCAGCGTCATGCTAGCGGGACGAGCTGGGGCCAACGTCCTGACTTTC
CASSVMLAGRAGANVLTF
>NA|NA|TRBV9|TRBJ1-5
TGTGCCAGCAGCCCAGACAGTTTTGATCAGCCCCAGCATTTT
CASSPDSFDQPQHF
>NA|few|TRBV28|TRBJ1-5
TGTGCCAGCAGTTTAGGCCAGGGGAGAATTAGCAATCAGCCCCAGCATTTT
CASSLGQGRISNQPQHF
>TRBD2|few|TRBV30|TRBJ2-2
TGTGCCTGGTGCCTAGCGGGAGGGCCAACCGGGGAGCTGTTTTTT
CAWCLAGGPTGELFF
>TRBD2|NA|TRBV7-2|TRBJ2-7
TGTGCCAGCAGCCCGGCGGGACTAAACTACGAGCAGTACTTC
CASSPAGLNYEQYF
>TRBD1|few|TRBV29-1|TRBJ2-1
TGCAGCACCCGACAGGGATACAATGAGCAGTTCTTC
CSTRQGYNEQFF
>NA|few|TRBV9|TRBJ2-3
TGTGCCAGCAGCGTGGGCAGGGGCCCCCTTATGGATACGCAGTATTTT
CASSVGRGPLMDTQYF
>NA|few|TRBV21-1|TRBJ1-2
TGTGCCAGCAGCAAAAAGACAGGGTCCCATGGCTACACCTTC
CASSKKTGSHGYTF
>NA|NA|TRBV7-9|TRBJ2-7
TGTGCCAGCAGCTTAGGTGAGGGATACTACGAGCAGTACTTC
CASSLGEGYYEQYF
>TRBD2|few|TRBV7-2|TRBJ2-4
TGTGCCAGCAGCTGGGACGGGGGAGGGATTCAGTACTTC
CASSWDGGGIQYF
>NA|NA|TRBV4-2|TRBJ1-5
TGTGCCAGCAGCCAAGACTCGGCAGGGGATCAGCCCCAGCATTTT
CASSQDSAGDQPQHF
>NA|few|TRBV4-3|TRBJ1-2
TGCGCCAGCAGCCAAGGATTAGACACCATCTATGGCTACACCTTC
CASSQGLDTIYGYTF
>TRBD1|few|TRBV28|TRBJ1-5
TGTGCCAGCAGTCCCCGACAGGGGGCCTTCGGGCAGCCCCAGCATTTT
CASSPRQGAFGQPQHF
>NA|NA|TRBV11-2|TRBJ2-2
TGTGCCAGCAGCTTAGGCCGACTCACCGGGGAGCTGTTTTTT
CASSLGRLTGELFF
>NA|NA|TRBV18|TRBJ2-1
TGTGCCAGCTCACGGCCAGGGCAGGTGAATGAGCAGTTCTTC
CASSRPGQVNEQFF
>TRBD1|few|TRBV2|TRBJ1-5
TGTGCCAGCAACCCTGACAGGGGAAATCAGCCCCAGCATTTT
CASNPDRGNQPQHF
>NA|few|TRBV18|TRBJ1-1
TGTGCCAGCTCACCGGCGAGTGAGGGTGAAGCTTTCTTT
CASSPASEGEAFF
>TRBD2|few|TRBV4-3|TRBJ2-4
TGCGCCAGCAGCCAAGTGGTGGTAGCGGGGTTTAGTACCGAAAACATTCAGTACTTC
CASSQVVVAGFSTENIQYF
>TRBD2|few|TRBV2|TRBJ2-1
TGTGCCAGCAGGGAATTAGCGGGCAAAATATACAATGAGCAGTTCTTC
CASRELAGKIYNEQFF
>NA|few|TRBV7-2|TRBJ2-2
TGTGCCAGCAGCTTAGACGTCAGGGCATACACCGGGGAGCTGTTTTTT
CASSLDVRAYTGELFF
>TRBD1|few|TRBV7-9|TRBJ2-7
TGTGCCAGCAGCTTGGGGACAGGGGGCGTTGGGCAGTACTTC
CASSLGTGGVGQYF
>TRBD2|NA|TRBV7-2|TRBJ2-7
TGTGCCACGACTAGCGGGAGCGTCCACGAGCAGTACTTC
CATTSGSVHEQYF
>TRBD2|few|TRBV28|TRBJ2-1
TGTGCCAGCAGTCCAGCGGGGGGGCCAATTAATGAGCAGTTCTTC
CASSPAGGPINEQFF
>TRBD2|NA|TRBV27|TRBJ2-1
TGTGCCAGCAGTTTAGCCCGACTAGCGGGAGAGCAGTTCTTC
CASSLARLAGEQFF
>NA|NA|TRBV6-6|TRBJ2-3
TGTGCCAGCAGAGGGCTAGCCAAAAGCACAGATACGCAGTATTTT
CASRGLAKSTDTQYF
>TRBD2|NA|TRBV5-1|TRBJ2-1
TGCGCCAGCAGCGCAAACCGCTTGACTAGCGGGGGGTACAATGAGCAGTTCTTC
CASSANRLTSGGYNEQFF
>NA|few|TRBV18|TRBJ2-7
TGTGCCAGCTCACCAGCAGAAATCCGCGAGCAGTACTTC
CASSPAEIREQYF
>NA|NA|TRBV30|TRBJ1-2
TGTGCCTGGAGTTTGAGCTATGGCTACACCTTC
CAWSLSYGYTF
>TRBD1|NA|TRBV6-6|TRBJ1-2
TGTGCCAGCAGTGGGGACAGGGGAAACTATGGCTACACCTTC
CASSGDRGNYGYTF
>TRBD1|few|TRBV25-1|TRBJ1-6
TGTGCCAGCAGATCGAGGACAGGGCTTTCACCCCTCCACTTT
CASRSRTGLSPLHF
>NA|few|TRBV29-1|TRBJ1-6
TGCAGCGTTGAATGTTTCAGGGAAGGTAATTCACCCCTCCACTTT
CSVECFREGNSPLHF
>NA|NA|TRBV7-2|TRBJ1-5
TGTGCCAGCAGTCCAAACCAGGGAGGGAACAATCAGCCCCAGCATTTT
CASSPNQGGNNQPQHF
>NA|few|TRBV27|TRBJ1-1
TGTGCCAGCAGTTTTCAAGGCCCGGGGGGGGCCGACACTGAAGCTTTCTTT
CASSFQGPGGADTEAFF
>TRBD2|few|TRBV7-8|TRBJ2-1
TGTGCCAGCAGCTCTGGTAGGAGGAGCGGGAGGGCCAGTGAGCAGTTCTTC
CASSSGRRSGRASEQFF
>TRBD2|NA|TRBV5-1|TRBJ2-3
TGCGCCAGCAGCTTGGGGGGAGCGGGGGGCTCCCGCACAGATACGCAGTATTTT
CASSLGGAGGSRTDTQYF
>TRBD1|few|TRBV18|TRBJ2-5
TGTGCCAGCTCACGAACCGGGACAGGGGAAGAGACCCAGTACTTC
CASSRTGTGEETQYF
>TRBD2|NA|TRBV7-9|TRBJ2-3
TGTGCCAGCAGTTCAGACACAGCGGGAGGTGCAGATACGCAGTATTTT
CASSSDTAGGADTQYF